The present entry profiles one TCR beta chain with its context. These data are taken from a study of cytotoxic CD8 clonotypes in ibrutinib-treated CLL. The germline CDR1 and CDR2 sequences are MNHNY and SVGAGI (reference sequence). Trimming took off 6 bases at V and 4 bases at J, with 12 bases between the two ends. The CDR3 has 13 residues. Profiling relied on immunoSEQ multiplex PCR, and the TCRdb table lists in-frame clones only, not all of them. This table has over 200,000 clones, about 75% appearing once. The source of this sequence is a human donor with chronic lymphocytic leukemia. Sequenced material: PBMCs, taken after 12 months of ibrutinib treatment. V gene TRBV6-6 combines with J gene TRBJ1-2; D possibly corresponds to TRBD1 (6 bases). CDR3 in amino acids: CASSFGTSYGYTF. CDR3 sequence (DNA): TGTGCCAGCAGCTTCGGGACATCCTATGGCTACACCTTC.